The 20 T cell receptor beta chains reported below all come from one sample, sequenced in a study of cytotoxic CD8 clonotypes in ibrutinib-treated CLL listed by TCRdb under 2021. The method was the immunoSEQ multiplex PCR assay. TCRdb took over this immuneACCESS table, retaining in-frame rearrangements with V and J assigned. Such tables are incomplete; in checked studies, under half of the missing clones stem from an unresolved V gene, and the remainder is unexplained. The sample profile shows over 120,000 clones; more than 75% of them were found once. The ten most abundant clones make up just over 5% of the sample. This sample's time point label indicates: around 2 years on ibrutinib. The specimen was PBMCs, collected after 24 months of ibrutinib treatment. The receptors stem from a human donor with chronic lymphocytic leukemia.

The chain employs TRBV20-1 and TRBJ2-1; D could derive from TRBD1 or TRBD2 (5 bases each). V gave up 7 bases and J gave up 3 bases, with 7 bases separating them. The length of the CDR3 is 11 residues. In germline, CDR1 is DFQATT, CDR2 SNEGSKA (reference sequence). The CDR3 sequence is CSGGDYNEQFF. The CDR3 DNA reads as TGCAGTGGAGGGGACTACAATGAGCAGTTCTTC.

The chain combines TRBV6-5 with TRBJ2-7; D remains ambiguous. CDR3 length: 15 residues. Trimming took off 0 bases at V and 5 bases at J, with 14 bases between the two ends. Germline assignment: CDR1 MNHEY and CDR2 SVGAGI. CDR3 sequence reads: CASSYSPTGFNEQYF. CDR3 nucleotide sequence: TGTGCCAGCAGTTACTCCCCCACTGGGTTCAACGAGCAGTACTTC.

This chain uses TRBV28 with TRBJ2-2, with D perhaps TRBD2 (6 bases). There are 15 residues in the CDR3. The germline gives CDR1 MDHEN, CDR2 SYDVKM. Trimming cost V 6 bases and J 7 bases, with 18 bases left between them. For the CDR3, the DNA is TGTGCCAGCAGCCCCGCCCCTAGCGCAGTCGGGGAGCTGTTTTTT. This gives the protein CASSPAPSAVGELFF. The full variable domain, with the rest looked up from reference TRBV28 and TRBJ2-2, is DVKVTQSSRYLVKRTGEKVFLECVQDMDHENMFWYRQDPGLGLRLIYFSYDVKMKEKGDIPEGYSVSREKKERFSLILESASTNQTSMYLCASSPAPSAVGELFFGEGSRLTVL.

This chain joins TRBV19 and TRBJ2-5; perhaps TRBD1 as D (5 bases). The CDR3 spans 14 residues. Germline loops: CDR1 LNHDA, CDR2 SQIVND (reference sequence). Trimming cost V 5 bases and J 5 bases, with 15 bases left between them. CDR3 nucleotides: TGTGCCAGTAGTGTCCAGGGCCCCTTGGAGACCCAGTACTTC. Translation: CASSVQGPLETQYF.

V is TRBV7-8 and J is TRBJ2-7; D is perhaps TRBD2 (6 bases). Germline V gene lookup returns CDR1 SGHVS and CDR2 FQNEAQ. V gave up 7 bases and J gave up 6 bases, with 13 bases separating them. The CDR3 sequence is 12 residues long. The CDR3 spells CASTQAGGEQYF. The CDR3 coding sequence is TGTGCCAGCACGCAGGCCGGGGGCGAGCAGTACTTC.

The chain employs TRBV7-2 and TRBJ2-3; D may match TRBD1 or TRBD2 (5 bases each). Germline CDR1 and CDR2: SGHTA and FQGNSA. The V end lost 5 bases, the J end lost 1 base, and 13 bases lay between the germline ends. The CDR3 has 15 amino acids. CDR3 nucleotides: TGTGCCAGCAGCCCCTGGGACCTTGGCACAGATACGCAGTATTTT. Translation: CASSPWDLGTDTQYF.

This chain uses TRBV18 with TRBJ2-3; D may be TRBD1 or TRBD2 (6 bases each). V lost 3 bases, J lost 6 bases, and 13 bases lay in between. This CDR3 region has 14 residues. The germline V gene encodes CDR1 KGHSH and CDR2 LQKENI. The CDR3 sequence: CASSPRQEGDTQYF. In DNA form, the CDR3 reads TGTGCCAGCTCACCCAGACAGGAGGGGGATACGCAGTATTTT.

This rearrangement joins TRBV6-5 to TRBJ1-2; possible D gene TRBD1, 5 bases. The ends were cut back, 0 bases at V and 7 bases at J, with 9 bases in the middle. The CDR3 totals 13 residues. Germline V gives CDR1 MNHEY, CDR2 SVGAGI. CDR3 sequence reads: CASSYSGGGGYTF. Here the CDR3 DNA reads TGTGCCAGCAGTTACTCTGGGGGGGGTGGCTACACCTTC.

This clone was counted once. J is TRBJ2-1 and V is TRBV19, with D uncertain. Per germline, CDR1 LNHDA and CDR2 SQIVND (reference sequence). V gave up 5 bases and J gave up 8 bases, with 19 bases separating them. The CDR3 spans 15 residues. The CDR3 DNA reads as TGTGCCAGTAGTCGCCAACCGGTTGCCGGCGATGAGCAGTTCTTC. This sequence encodes CASSRQPVAGDEQFF.

The chain couples TRBV6-5 to TRBJ2-3; 7 bases match TRBD2. Losses at the gene ends were 11 bases for V and 4 bases for J; bases not matched to a gene: 9. Germline-derived CDR1 and CDR2 are MNHEY and SVGAGI. This CDR3 is 13 amino acids long. The CDR3 DNA sequence: TGTGCCCTGGGGAGGGCCGGGGCAGATACGCAGTATTTT. Translating gives CALGRAGADTQYF.

The chain links TRBV6-5 to TRBJ1-1, with 7 bases aligning to TRBD1. CDR1 and CDR2 (germline): MNHEY, SVGAGI. Losses at the gene ends were 7 bases for V and 4 bases for J; bases not matched to a gene: 6. The CDR3 sequence is 13 residues long. For the CDR3, the DNA is TGTGCCAGCACTGCGGGACAGTTCACTGAAGCTTTCTTT. Amino acids: CASTAGQFTEAFF.

The rearrangement links TRBV5-1 to TRBJ1-1, with D possibly matching TRBD1 (5 bases). This CDR3 is 16 amino acids long. V lost 4 bases, J lost 10 bases, and 26 bases lay in between. Germline CDR1 reads SGHRS; CDR2 reads YFSETQ. CDR3 sequence reads: CASSTGTGSPAGGAFF. The CDR3 DNA is TGCGCCAGCAGCACGGGAACAGGATCGCCCGCGGGGGGAGCTTTCTTT.

This clone was recorded only once. The chain recombines TRBV5-1 with TRBJ2-5; D possibly corresponds to TRBD2 (6 bases). The CDR3 runs 14 residues. The V gene's germline CDR1 is SGHRS and CDR2 YFSETQ. Trimming stripped 3 bases from V and 5 bases from J, with 14 bases between. The CDR3 is CASSWSQAGETQYF. The CDR3 DNA reads TGCGCCAGCAGCTGGTCCCAGGCGGGGGAGACCCAGTACTTC.

The rearrangement uses TRBV7-8 and TRBJ2-5; D gene unclear. Germline V CDR1 and CDR2: SGHVS, FQNEAQ. V was clipped by 0 bases and J by 5 bases, with 10 bases between them. The CDR3 runs 14 residues. The CDR3 DNA is TGTGCCAGCAGCTTAGCTGCCGGTTTTGAGACCCAGTACTTC. It translates to CASSLAAGFETQYF.

The chain links TRBV5-8 to TRBJ2-1; D perhaps matches TRBD1 (5 bases). The CDR3 extends over 12 amino acids. Germline CDR1 and CDR2: SGHTS and YDEGEE. Trimming pared 8 bases from V and 7 bases from J, leaving 13 bases between. CDR3 nucleotide sequence: TGTGCCAGTCACAAACCAGGGAATGAGCAGTTCTTC. Its translation: CASHKPGNEQFF.

The chain recombines TRBV11-2 with TRBJ2-7; D is perhaps TRBD1 (5 bases). The ends were cut back, 1 base at V and 0 bases at J, with 10 bases in the middle. This CDR3 comprises 15 residues. The germline V gene has CDR1 SGHAT and CDR2 FQNNGV. In nucleotides, the CDR3 is TGTGCCAGCAGCTTAGGCGCAGGGCTCTCCTACGAGCAGTACTTC. Protein product: CASSLGAGLSYEQYF.

The chain is built from TRBV4-2 and TRBJ2-1, with D unclear. From germline, CDR1 is LGHNA and CDR2 YNFKEQ. V was shortened by 0 bases and J by 0 bases, with 12 bases between the two germline ends. There are 17 residues in the CDR3. The CDR3, as DNA: TGTGCCAGCAGCCAAGATGGTCGCAGAAGCTCCTACAATGAGCAGTTCTTC. Protein sequence: CASSQDGRRSSYNEQFF.

The CDR3 DNA reads as TGCAGTGCAAGATGGGGCGAGCAGTACTTC. It is translated as CSARWGEQYF. J is TRBJ2-7 and V is TRBV20-1; D remains unclear. This CDR3 has 10 amino acids. Trimming cost V 6 bases and J 6 bases, with 9 bases left between them. Germline CDR1 and CDR2: DFQATT and SNEGSKA (reference sequence).

This clone occurred once. This rearrangement joins TRBV7-3 to TRBJ2-1; TRBD2 matches 9 bases. The CDR3 runs to 19 residues. CDR1 is SGHTA, CDR2 FQGTGA, per germline. The trim removed 5 bases at V and 5 bases at J, leaving 19 bases unmatched. CDR3 region: CASSPQPGLAGTPNNEQFF. CDR3 coding DNA: TGTGCCAGCAGCCCCCAACCGGGGCTAGCGGGGACACCTAACAATGAGCAGTTCTTC.

The V call is TRBV5-6, the J call TRBJ1-5, with D tentatively TRBD1 (6 bases). The length of the CDR3 is 14 residues. CDR1 and CDR2 from the germline V gene are SGHDT and YYEEEE. Trimming removed 2 bases at V and 3 bases at J, with 9 bases between. The CDR3 nucleotides read TGTGCCAGCAGCTTAGGGGGGTCCAATCAGCCCCAGCATTTT. Translating gives CASSLGGSNQPQHF.